Listed below are T cell receptor beta chains from one sample, sequenced in a study of blood T cell repertoires in COVID-19. Repertoires were generated with immunoSEQ multiplex PCR, while TCRdb's copy carries only in-frame clones and drops some. Found here are approximately 260,000 clones, about nine tenths of them singletons; the top ten hold about 6.3%. The sample was PBMCs or T cells enriched from blood (not recorded which). The source is a woman in her thirties with acute COVID-19. Each CDR3 is given with its conserved first and last residue. The D gene is left open where the match is weak. Size values are once, few and many counts, or a class for expanded clones, and some rows have none.

TRBV6-2/TRBV6-3	.	TRBJ1-1	11	.	CASSQGFEAFF	TGTGCCAGCAGTCAGGGGTTTGAAGCTTTCTTT
TRBV28	.	TRBJ2-7	12	once	CASRPDRYEQYF	TGTGCCAGCAGACCGGACAGATACGAGCAGTACTTC
TRBV6-2/TRBV6-3	TRBD1	TRBJ2-5	15	.	CASSLRTGKQETQYF	TGTGCCAGCAGTTTACGGACAGGGAAACAAGAGACCCAGTACTTC
TRBV19	TRBD1	TRBJ2-1	14	.	CASTTGQGAGEQFF	TGTGCCAGTACCACAGGACAGGGGGCCGGTGAGCAGTTCTTC
TRBV4-1	.	TRBJ1-3	15	.	CASSQDRGSGNTIYF	TGCGCCAGCAGCCAAGATCGGGGATCTGGAAACACCATATATTTT
TRBV9	TRBD1	TRBJ1-6	15	.	CASSPRQGPNSPLHF	TGTGCCAGCAGCCCGAGACAGGGACCGAATTCACCCCTCCACTTT
TRBV6-1	.	TRBJ2-7	13	.	CASSEGVSYEQYF	TGTGCCAGCAGTGAGGGAGTCTCTTACGAGCAGTACTTC
TRBV5-4	.	TRBJ2-5	14	.	CASSSGSYQETQYF	TGTGCCAGCAGCTCGGGATCGTACCAAGAGACCCAGTACTTC
TRBV7-8	.	TRBJ1-2	17	.	CASTPRTDVSFAYGYTF	TGTGCCAGCACCCCTAGGACAGACGTTTCCTTTGCCTATGGCTACACCTTC
TRBV19	.	TRBJ2-6	16	.	CASSIRGASGANVLTF	TGTGCCAGTAGTATACGGGGGGCCTCTGGGGCCAACGTCCTGACTTTC
TRBV4-1	.	TRBJ1-1	11	.	CASSQGLEAFF	TGCGCCAGCAGCCAAGGACTTGAAGCTTTCTTT
TRBV24-1	TRBD2	TRBJ2-3	15	.	CATSSSGKTTDTQYF	TGTGCCACCAGTTCTAGCGGCAAAACCACAGATACGCAGTATTTT
TRBV13	.	TRBJ2-2	12	.	CASSPPLGELFF	TGTGCCAGCAGCCCCCCTCTCGGGGAGCTGTTTTTT
TRBV11-1	TRBD2	TRBJ2-1	15	.	CASSATSGSVYEQFF	TGTGCCAGCAGCGCCACTAGCGGGAGTGTCTATGAGCAGTTCTTC
TRBV7-9	.	TRBJ2-7	12	.	CASSLAPHEQYF	TGTGCCAGCAGCTTGGCCCCCCACGAGCAGTACTTC
TRBV28	TRBD2	TRBJ2-1	15	.	CASRPTSGSYNEQFF	TGTGCCAGCAGGCCAACTAGCGGCTCCTACAATGAGCAGTTCTTC
TRBV14	TRBD1	TRBJ1-1	16	once	CASSQEAGGMNTEAFF	TGTGCCAGCAGCCAAGAGGCAGGGGGTATGAACACTGAAGCTTTCTTT
TRBV7-8	.	TRBJ1-3	14	once	CASSFGGTGNTIYF	TGTGCCAGCAGCTTCGGGGGGACTGGAAACACCATATATTTT
TRBV5-1	.	TRBJ1-2	13	.	CASSPGGVNWCTF	TGCGCCAGCAGCCCCGGAGGGGTTAACTGGTGCACCTTC
TRBV28	.	TRBJ2-7	10	.	CASSLREQYF	TGTGCCAGCAGTTTACGTGAGCAGTACTTC
TRBV25-1	TRBD1	TRBJ1-4	15	.	CASSASRGAYEKLFF	TGTGCCAGCAGTGCCTCCAGGGGGGCCTACGAAAAACTGTTTTTT
TRBV25-1	.	TRBJ2-2	17	.	CASSLGLGRGNTGELFF	TGTGCCAGCAGTCTCGGTTTGGGCAGGGGGAACACCGGGGAGCTGTTTTTT
TRBV19	.	TRBJ2-7	13	few	CASSIKGERAQYF	TGTGCCAGTAGTATCAAGGGGGAAAGGGCGCAGTACTTC